This T cell receptor (beta chain) was found in a study of blood T cells in healthy people across ages. Study in general: In model experiments, template switching was able to capture about one barcoded beta molecule for every two T cells that were present.

The second PCR ran roughly 6 to 11 cycles with a sample-barcoded 5' primer and J-beta primers. TCRdb independently ran MiXCR on the 5' RACE reads; one entry per CDR3 protein. The repertoire holds 1.5 million to 2 million distinct CDR3 sequences, with just under 50% as singletons. About 10 milliliters of peripheral blood were drawn from each donor into EDTA-treated tubes. Every sample had a minimum of 6.5 million PBMCs isolated. Extractions gave at least 6 micrograms of total RNA per sample. Trimming removed 1 base from V and 7 bases from J; junction bases left unmatched: 7. The CDR3 is 16 residues long. The germline CDR1 and CDR2 sequences are SGHVS and FQNEAQ.

This TCR derives from a woman between 40 and 50 years old in good health. The sequencing input was blood. The chain recombines TRBV7-8 with TRBJ1-4; 9 positions agree with TRBD1. The CDR3 is CASSLVGQGRGEKLFF. CDR3 in DNA: TGTGCCAGCAGCTTAGTGGGACAGGGACGGGGTGAAAAACTGTTTTTT.